These T cell receptor beta chains were read from a single sample in a study of blood T cell repertoires in COVID-19. Libraries were prepared by immunoSEQ multiplex PCR; TCRdb keeps only in-frame clonotypes and omits some of them. This table holds roughly 170,000 clones, approximately 85% found once. Sequencing was carried out using peripheral blood. These TCRs come from a man aged 55 to 70 who had recovered from COVID-19. Both conserved end residues are part of each CDR3. A D gene is named only where the DNA matches it firmly. For some rows the clone size is stated as once, few or many, or as a class when expanded; others skip it.

>TRBJ2-1|16|TRBV5-1|few|TRBD2
CASSLGGGAAWDEQFF
TGCGCCAGCAGCTTAGGCGGGGGGGCTGCGTGGGATGAGCAGTTCTTC
>TRBJ2-2|16|TRBV6-6|many|TRBD2
CATSPVWGGGTGELFF
TGTGCCACCAGTCCCGTATGGGGGGGTGGCACCGGGGAGCTGTTTTTT
>TRBJ2-1|15|TRBV3-1/TRBV3-2|-|-
CASSQAPSSGNEQFF
TGTGCCAGCAGCCAAGCCCCTAGTAGCGGAAATGAGCAGTTCTTC
>TRBJ2-7|14|TRBV11-2|once|TRBD1
CASSPPTGAYEQYF
TGTGCCAGCAGCCCGCCGACAGGGGCCTACGAGCAGTACTTC
>TRBJ1-1|13|TRBV5-1|few|-
CASSSTVNTEAFF
TGCGCCAGCAGCTCGACAGTGAACACTGAAGCTTTCTTT
>TRBJ1-2|13|TRBV6-5|-|-
CASYEGNNYGYTF
TGTGCCAGCTACGAGGGCAACAACTATGGCTACACCTTC
>TRBJ1-1|13|TRBV11-2|-|TRBD1
CASRRTGGPEAFF
TGTGCCAGCAGGAGGACAGGGGGCCCTGAAGCTTTCTTT
>TRBJ2-5|15|TRBV5-1|-|-
CASSLGTSEGETQYF
TGCGCCAGCAGCTTGGGTACCTCGGAGGGAGAGACCCAGTACTTC
>TRBJ1-1|15|TRBV19|-|-
CASSIEAQGGTEAFF
TGTGCCAGTAGTATAGAGGCGCAGGGTGGTACTGAAGCTTTCTTT
>TRBJ2-5|16|TRBV5-1|-|TRBD2
CASSQGLAGGSGTQYF
TGCGCCAGCAGCCAAGGACTAGCGGGGGGGTCCGGGACCCAGTACTTC
>TRBJ2-3|15|TRBV30|once|TRBD2
CAWTQTSGGAETQYF
TGTGCCTGGACCCAGACTAGCGGGGGGGCCGAAACGCAGTATTTT
>TRBJ2-4|18|TRBV4-3|-|-
CASSLQVLGRDGKNIQYF
TGCGCCAGCAGCCTTCAAGTTCTGGGGCGGGACGGGAAAAACATTCAGTACTTC
>TRBJ2-1|13|TRBV28|many|-
CASRDEGRNEQFF
TGTGCCAGCAGGGACGAGGGTCGCAATGAGCAGTTCTTC
>TRBJ2-3|17|TRBV4-1|-|TRBD2
CASSQSPAGQGTDTQYF
TGCGCCAGCAGCCAAAGCCCAGCGGGGCAGGGCACAGATACGCAGTATTTT
>TRBJ1-6|14|TRBV5-4|-|TRBD1
CASSLSQGLSPLHF
TGTGCCAGCAGCTTGTCACAGGGGCTTTCACCCCTCCACTTT
>TRBJ2-5|13|TRBV9|-|-
CASSVADQETQYF
TGTGCCAGCAGCGTAGCAGACCAAGAGACCCAGTACTTC
>TRBJ1-4|14|TRBV30|-|-
CAWSRGLADEKLFF
TGTGCCTGGAGCCGAGGGCTCGCAGATGAAAAACTGTTTTTT
>TRBJ1-2|15|TRBV7-2|once|TRBD1
CASSEGQGPAYGYTF
TGTGCCAGCAGCGAAGGACAGGGGCCAGCCTATGGCTACACCTTC
>TRBJ2-7|16|TRBV3-1/TRBV3-2|-|TRBD1
CASSRQGQGVTYEQYF
TGTGCCAGCAGCCGCCAAGGACAGGGGGTAACCTACGAGCAGTACTTC
>TRBJ2-1|15|TRBV19|-|-
CASSVSRGSYNEQFF
TGTGCCAGTAGTGTTAGCAGGGGCTCCTACAATGAGCAGTTCTTC
>TRBJ2-7|14|TRBV19|-|-
CASSIPGRRYEQYF
TGTGCCAGTAGTATACCCGGCAGGAGGTACGAGCAGTACTTC
>TRBJ2-7|15|TRBV27|-|TRBD1
CASSKTGNPTYEQYF
TGTGCCAGCAGTAAGACAGGGAACCCGACCTACGAGCAGTACTTC
>TRBJ2-7|12|TRBV10-3|-|-
CAIGRQDDEQYF
TGTGCCATCGGAAGACAGGACGACGAGCAGTACTTC
>TRBJ1-5|14|TRBV30|-|-
CAWRKSGSNQPQHF
TGTGCCTGGAGAAAGTCCGGGAGCAATCAGCCCCAGCATTTT
>TRBJ2-7|15|TRBV27|-|TRBD1
CASSWGTGSSYEQYF
TGTGCCAGCAGTTGGGGGACAGGGAGCTCCTACGAGCAGTACTTC
>TRBJ2-7|14|TRBV4-1|few|-
CASSQAEHRSEQYF
TGCGCCAGCAGCCAAGCCGAACATCGATCCGAGCAGTACTTC
>TRBJ1-2|14|TRBV6-5|-|TRBD1
CASSLDRGNDGYTF
TGTGCCAGCAGTCTAGACAGGGGAAACGATGGCTACACCTTC
>TRBJ1-5|17|TRBV6-6|-|TRBD1
CASSPTPGTGSNQPQHF
TGTGCCAGCAGTCCCACCCCCGGGACAGGAAGCAATCAGCCCCAGCATTTT
>TRBJ1-4|15|TRBV7-6|-|-
CASSREQGSNEKLFF
TGTGCCAGCAGTCGCGAGCAGGGGAGTAATGAAAAACTGTTTTTT
>TRBJ2-7|13|TRBV5-6|-|-
CASSLAQHYEQYF
TGTGCCAGCAGCTTGGCACAGCACTACGAGCAGTACTTC
>TRBJ2-5|15|TRBV3-1/TRBV3-2|-|TRBD1
CASSLTGTAQETQYF
TGTGCCAGCAGCCTGACTGGGACAGCCCAAGAGACCCAGTACTTC
>TRBJ1-4|16|TRBV5-1|once|TRBD1
CASSPAIGQGGEKLFF
TGCGCCAGCAGCCCCGCCATCGGACAGGGAGGTGAAAAACTGTTTTTT
>TRBJ2-3|13|TRBV5-8|-|-
CASSVRGSDTQYF
TGTGCCAGCAGCGTCCGGGGTTCGGATACGCAGTATTTT
>TRBJ1-2|13|TRBV6-5|-|-
CASSYGTNYGYTF
TGTGCCAGCAGTTACGGCACCAACTATGGCTACACCTTC
>TRBJ1-2|17|TRBV3-1/TRBV3-2|-|-
CASSPACGRSGNYGYTF
TGTGCCAGCAGCCCTGCGTGTGGCAGGTCAGGTAACTATGGCTACACCTTC
>TRBJ1-2|16|TRBV4-3|once|-
CASSPDIGASGYGYTF
TGCGCCAGCAGCCCGGATATAGGGGCAAGTGGGTATGGCTACACCTTC